This T cell receptor (beta chain) appears in the sequencing data of a study of blood T cells in healthy people across ages. The CDR3 runs to 17 residues. CDR1 is MNHEY and CDR2 is SVGEGT in the germline V gene. Trimming shortened V by 6 bases and J by 2 bases, and 17 bases separated the two germline ends. Study-wide findings and caveats: PBMCs that were unsorted prevented a conclusive naive versus antigen-experienced comparison.

For the second PCR, which ran for about 7 to 11 cycles, a sample-barcoded 5' primer and a J-beta primer mix were used. TCRdb processed the 5' RACE reads anew with MiXCR; each CDR3 protein has one entry. The table has more than 1,000,000 distinct CDR3 sequences, roughly a quarter seen once. On this clonotype: What it binds is unknown.

A further study also used this sample, focusing on T cells of mothers and their children. Per that paper: For unrelated pairs as for related ones, thymic selection shapes TCR recombination output similarly.

This clonotype originated in a girl aged 2 to 10 in good health. The genes are TRBV6-2 or TRBV6-3 and TRBJ2-6; perhaps D is TRBD1 or TRBD2 (6 bases each). Source material: blood. The CDR3 loop is CASSQGGLTPGANVLTF. Here the CDR3 DNA reads TGTGCCAGCAGCCAAGGGGGGTTAACTCCTGGGGCCAACGTCCTGACTTTC.